These 17 T cell receptor beta chains share one sample of origin, sequenced in a study of blood T cell repertoires in COVID-19. Data came from immunoSEQ multiplex PCR; TCRdb stores just in-frame clones and leaves some out. The data show about 170,000 clones, approximately 83% seen once. The sequencing input was peripheral blood. The origin of the receptors is a woman older than 75 with acute or convalescent COVID-19.

The CDR3 sequence is CASSNRGANTEAFF. CDR3 sequence (DNA): TGTGCCAGCAGTAACAGGGGAGCGAACACTGAAGCTTTCTTT. The V call is TRBV6-6, the J call TRBJ1-1, with 7 bases fitting TRBD1. Germline CDR1 reads MNHNY; CDR2 reads SVGAGI (reference sequence). The CDR3 has 14 amino acids. With V trimmed by 5 bases and J by 1 base, 4 bases remained unmatched.

V and J are TRBV5-6 and TRBJ2-5, with D unclear. V dropped 0 bases and J dropped 7 bases, with 16 bases sitting between them. Germline CDR1 reads SGHDT; CDR2 reads YYEEEE. The CDR3 contains 15 residues. The CDR3 region is CASSLGFGSYRTQYF. The CDR3 DNA reads TGTGCCAGCAGCTTGGGTTTTGGTAGCTATCGGACCCAGTACTTC.

This rearrangement joins TRBV9 to TRBJ2-7; 10 nucleotides agree with TRBD2. This CDR3 contains 15 residues. J was trimmed by 2 bases and V by 0 bases; bases with no gene match: 2. Germline-derived CDR1 and CDR2 are SGDLS and YYNGEE. The DNA for the CDR3 is TGTGCCAGCAGCGTAGATCTAGCGGGGGCCTACGAGCAGTACTTC. Its protein is CASSVDLAGAYEQYF.

A remark on this clone: This clone may be a read error of a much larger clone one base away. In DNA, the CDR3 is TGTGCCAGCAGCCACTCTGGAAACACCATATATTTT. Protein product: CASSHSGNTIYF. The chain joins TRBV9 to TRBJ1-3, with no clear D. The germline V and J ends were trimmed by 4 bases and 0 bases, with 2 bases remaining between them. The CDR3 consists of 12 residues. The germline CDR1 and CDR2 sequences are SGDLS and YYNGEE.

The chain carries TRBV11-2 and TRBJ2-3; D is uncertain. Germline CDR1 SGHAT, CDR2 FQNNGV. The CDR3 sequence is 11 residues long. Trimming removed 3 bases at V and 10 bases at J, with 8 bases between. CDR3 DNA: TGTGCCAGCAGCTTGAACTTGGCGCAGTATTTT. The encoded protein is CASSLNLAQYF.

The chain carries TRBV5-5 and TRBJ1-4, with D perhaps TRBD1 (5 bases). CDR1 and CDR2 from the germline V gene are SGHKS and YYEKEE (reference sequence). The V gene lost 0 bases and the J gene lost 4 bases, with 10 bases spanning the gap. The CDR3 is made up of 15 amino acids. CDR3: CASSLAGDLNEKLFF. The CDR3 DNA follows: TGTGCCAGCAGCTTGGCGGGGGACCTTAATGAAAAACTGTTTTTT.

V gene TRBV5-1 combines with J gene TRBJ1-1; 10 bases agree with TRBD1. The CDR3 spans 14 residues. V gave up 1 base and J gave up 7 bases; unmatched junction bases: 4. CDR1 SGHRS and CDR2 YFSETQ come from the germline V gene. CDR3 region: CASSLWDRGDEAFF. For the CDR3, the DNA is TGCGCCAGCAGCTTGTGGGACAGGGGTGATGAAGCTTTCTTT.

J is TRBJ2-1 and V is TRBV4-3; D possibly corresponds to TRBD2 (6 bases). Trimming took off 0 bases at V and 2 bases at J, with 11 bases between the two ends. CDR3 length equals 16 residues. Germline-derived CDR1 and CDR2 are LGHNA and YSLEER. The CDR3 DNA sequence: TGCGCCAGCAGCCAAGAGTTGAGCGGGCCCTACAATGAGCAGTTCTTC. This sequence encodes CASSQELSGPYNEQFF.

This chain links TRBV7-9 with TRBJ2-3, with 7 positions matching TRBD1. Germline V gene sequence: CDR1 SEHNR, CDR2 FQNEAQ (reference sequence). There are 15 residues in the CDR3. V shed 1 base and J 0 bases; nucleotides not matched to a gene: 1. CDR3 sequence reads: CASSLDRGSTDTQYF. CDR3 coding DNA: TGTGCCAGCAGCTTAGACAGGGGTAGCACAGATACGCAGTATTTT.

The chain couples TRBV7-8 to TRBJ1-3; 9 bases are a match to TRBD1. CDR1 and CDR2 (germline): SGHVS, FQNEAQ. Trimming at V came to 4 bases and at J to 3 bases, leaving 10 bases not matched to a gene. The CDR3 length is 17 residues. CDR3 region: CASSSGTGRNFGNTIYF. The CDR3 bases are TGTGCCAGCAGCTCTGGGACAGGGAGGAACTTTGGAAACACCATATATTTT.

The chain links TRBV24-1 to TRBJ2-5; D is unresolved. CDR3 size: 13 residues. With 4 bases removed from V and 2 bases from J, the gap between germline ends came to 7 bases. CDR1 KGHDR and CDR2 SFDVKD come from the germline V gene. For the CDR3, the DNA is TGTGCCACCAGTGAGGCAGAACAAGAGACCCAGTACTTC. Its translation is CATSEAEQETQYF.

V usage is TRBV4-3 and J usage is TRBJ1-5; the D gene is possibly TRBD1 (6 bases). Trimming left V 0 bases short and J 4 bases short, with 13 bases between. Germline lookup yields CDR1 LGHNA and CDR2 YSLEER. The CDR3 consists of 16 residues. The CDR3 loop is CASSQEAGQNNQPQHF. The CDR3 DNA sequence: TGCGCCAGCAGCCAAGAAGCGGGACAAAATAATCAGCCCCAGCATTTT.

This clone turned up a few times. V is TRBV6-4 and J is TRBJ1-1; 10 bases map to TRBD1. This CDR3 is 14 amino acids long. Germline V gene sequence: CDR1 MRHNA, CDR2 SNTAGT. V gave up 6 bases and J gave up 7 bases; unmatched junction bases: 8. CDR3 amino acids: CASRYRQGAGEAFF. The CDR3 DNA reads as TGTGCCAGCAGATATCGACAGGGGGCGGGTGAAGCTTTCTTT.

This sequence joins TRBV10-2 and TRBJ2-1, with 9 bases identical to TRBD2. The CDR3 has 14 amino acids. J lost 5 bases, V lost 8 bases, and 7 bases had no gene match. CDR1 is WSHSY, CDR2 SAAADI, per germline. The CDR3 nucleotides read TGCGCCAGCCAGACTAGCGGAAAAAACAATGAGCAGTTCTTC. It specifies CASQTSGKNNEQFF.

In this sample, this clone turned up a few times. V gene TRBV24-1 combines with J gene TRBJ2-3, with no clear D. The germline gives CDR1 KGHDR, CDR2 SFDVKD. Trimming shortened V by 5 bases and J by 5 bases, and 13 bases separated the two germline ends. The CDR3 extends over 14 amino acids. This CDR3 reads CATSGSRSRDTQYF. CDR3 nucleotide sequence: TGTGCCACCAGTGGGTCCCGGTCTAGAGATACGCAGTATTTT.

The chain employs TRBV19 and TRBJ1-5; unclear D gene. Germline values: CDR1 LNHDA, CDR2 SQIVND (reference sequence). V was clipped by 1 base and J by 1 base, with 14 bases between them. The CDR3 extends over 17 amino acids. CDR3 protein: CASSIGGGGRSNQPQHF. The CDR3 nucleotides read TGTGCCAGTAGTATAGGGGGAGGAGGTCGGAGCAATCAGCCCCAGCATTTT.

The V and J genes are TRBV15 and TRBJ2-7; weak D call: TRBD1 (6 bases). The CDR3 has 17 residues. Germline CDR1 reads LNHNV; CDR2 reads YYDKDF (reference sequence). V was pared by 0 bases and J by 3 bases, with 18 bases between. CDR3 in amino acids: CATSRDLGARPNYEQYF. The CDR3 DNA follows: TGTGCCACCAGCAGAGATCTGGGGGCTAGACCTAACTACGAGCAGTACTTC.